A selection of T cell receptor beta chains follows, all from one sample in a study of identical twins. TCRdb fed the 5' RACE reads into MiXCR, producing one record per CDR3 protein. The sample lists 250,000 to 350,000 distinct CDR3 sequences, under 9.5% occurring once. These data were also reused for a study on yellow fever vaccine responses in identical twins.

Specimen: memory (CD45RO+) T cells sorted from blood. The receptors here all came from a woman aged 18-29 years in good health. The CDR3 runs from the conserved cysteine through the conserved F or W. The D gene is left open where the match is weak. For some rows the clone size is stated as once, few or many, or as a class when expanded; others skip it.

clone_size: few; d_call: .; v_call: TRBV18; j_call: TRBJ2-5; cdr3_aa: CASSPRAGYQETQYF; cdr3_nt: TGTGCCAGCTCACCAAGGGCAGGGTACCAAGAGACCCAGTACTTC
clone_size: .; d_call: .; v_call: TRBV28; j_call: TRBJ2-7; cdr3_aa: CASSSPGDGANEQYF; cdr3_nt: TGTGCCAGCAGTTCCCCGGGTGATGGGGCAAACGAGCAGTACTTC
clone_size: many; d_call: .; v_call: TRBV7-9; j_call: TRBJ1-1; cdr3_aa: CASSSSGNTEAFF; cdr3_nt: TGTGCCAGCAGTTCTTCAGGGAACACTGAAGCTTTCTTT
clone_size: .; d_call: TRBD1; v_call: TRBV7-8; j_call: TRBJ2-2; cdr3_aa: CASSWTGFTGELFF; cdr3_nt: TGTGCCAGCAGCTGGACAGGGTTCACCGGGGAGCTGTTTTTT
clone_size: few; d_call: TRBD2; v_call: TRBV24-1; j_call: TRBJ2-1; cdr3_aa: CATSVAGYLYNEQFF; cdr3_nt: TGTGCCACCAGCGTAGCGGGGTACCTTTACAATGAGCAGTTCTTC
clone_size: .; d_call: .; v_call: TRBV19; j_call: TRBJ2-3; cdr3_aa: CASKLAAYTDTQYF; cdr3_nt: TGTGCCAGTAAACTAGCCGCTTACACAGATACGCAGTATTTT
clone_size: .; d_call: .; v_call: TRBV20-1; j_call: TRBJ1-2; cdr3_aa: CSARDLRGFAYGYTF; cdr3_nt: TGCAGTGCTAGAGATCTACGGGGTTTTGCCTATGGCTACACCTTC
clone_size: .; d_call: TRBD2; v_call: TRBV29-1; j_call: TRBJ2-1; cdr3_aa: CSVGLAGVWDEQFF; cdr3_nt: TGCAGCGTTGGACTAGCGGGAGTGTGGGATGAGCAGTTCTTC
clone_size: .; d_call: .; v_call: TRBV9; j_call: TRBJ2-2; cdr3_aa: CASSPSPTVGNTGELFF; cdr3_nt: TGTGCCAGCAGCCCCTCCCCGACAGTGGGTAACACCGGGGAGCTGTTTTTT
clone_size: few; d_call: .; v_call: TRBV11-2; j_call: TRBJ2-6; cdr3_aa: CASSPPKGLSGANVLTF; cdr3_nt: TGTGCCAGCAGCCCCCCAAAGGGCCTCTCTGGGGCCAACGTCCTGACTTTC
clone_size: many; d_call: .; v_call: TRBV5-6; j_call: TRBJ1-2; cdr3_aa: CASSLRALGGYTF; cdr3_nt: TGTGCCAGCAGCTTGCGGGCCCTAGGAGGCTACACCTTC
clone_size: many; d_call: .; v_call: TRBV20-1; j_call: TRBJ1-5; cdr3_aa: CSGGSPFNQPQHF; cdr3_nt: TGCAGTGGGGGTAGCCCCTTTAATCAGCCCCAGCATTTT
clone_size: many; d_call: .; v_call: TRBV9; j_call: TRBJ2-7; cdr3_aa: CASSGAHFREQYF; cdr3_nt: TGTGCCAGCAGCGGGGCCCACTTTAGGGAGCAGTACTTC
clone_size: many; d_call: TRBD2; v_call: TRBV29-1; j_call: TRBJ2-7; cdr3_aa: CSASPGLAGGPQDEQYF; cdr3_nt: TGCAGCGCCTCCCCGGGACTAGCGGGAGGGCCACAAGACGAGCAGTACTTC
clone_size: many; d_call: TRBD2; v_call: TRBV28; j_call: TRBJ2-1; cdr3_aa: CASRTQTSGKGGEQFF; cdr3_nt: TGTGCCAGCAGAACCCAGACTAGCGGGAAGGGCGGTGAGCAGTTCTTC
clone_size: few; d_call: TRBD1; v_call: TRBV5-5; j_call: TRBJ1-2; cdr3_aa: CASSLDRGFYYGYTF; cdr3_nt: TGTGCCAGCAGCTTGGACAGGGGATTTTACTATGGCTACACCTTC
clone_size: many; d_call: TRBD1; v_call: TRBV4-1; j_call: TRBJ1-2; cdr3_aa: CASSHQGVGDGYTF; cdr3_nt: TGCGCCAGCAGCCACCAGGGGGTCGGTGATGGCTACACCTTC
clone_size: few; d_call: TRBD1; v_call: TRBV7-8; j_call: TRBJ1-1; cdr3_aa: CASSNRGWTEAFF; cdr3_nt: TGTGCCAGCAGCAACAGGGGTTGGACTGAAGCTTTCTTT
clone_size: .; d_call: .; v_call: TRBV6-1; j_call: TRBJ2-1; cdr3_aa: CASSDRRRILYNEQFF; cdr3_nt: TGTGCCAGCAGTGATCGTCGCCGGATACTGTACAATGAGCAGTTCTTC
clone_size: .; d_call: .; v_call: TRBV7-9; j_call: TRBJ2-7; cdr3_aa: CASGDHSYEQYF; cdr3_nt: TGTGCCAGCGGGGATCACTCCTACGAGCAGTACTTC
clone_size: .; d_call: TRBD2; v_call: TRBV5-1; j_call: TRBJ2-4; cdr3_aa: CASSLALASGGVAKNIQYF; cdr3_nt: TGCGCCAGCAGCTTGGCGTTGGCTAGCGGGGGGGTAGCCAAAAACATTCAGTACTTC
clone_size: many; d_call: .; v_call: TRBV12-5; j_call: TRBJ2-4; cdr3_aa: CASGLITTGWSKNIQYF; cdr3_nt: TGTGCTAGTGGTTTGATAACAACCGGGTGGTCCAAAAACATTCAGTACTTC
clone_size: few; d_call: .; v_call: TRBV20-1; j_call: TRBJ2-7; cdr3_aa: CSAGALRDGYEQYF; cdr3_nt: TGCAGTGCTGGAGCCTTGCGGGACGGCTACGAGCAGTACTTC
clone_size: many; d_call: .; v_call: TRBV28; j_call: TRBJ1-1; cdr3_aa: CASYSTRGAFF; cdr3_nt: TGTGCCAGTTATTCCACAAGAGGAGCTTTCTTT
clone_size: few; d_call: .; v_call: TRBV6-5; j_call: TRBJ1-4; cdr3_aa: CASSYRDRDGREKLFF; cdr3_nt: TGTGCCAGCAGTTACCGAGACCGGGACGGTCGTGAAAAACTGTTTTTT
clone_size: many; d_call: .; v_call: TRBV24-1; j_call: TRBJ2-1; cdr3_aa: CATSDYSQYNEQFF; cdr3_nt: TGTGCCACCAGTGATTACAGCCAATACAATGAGCAGTTCTTC
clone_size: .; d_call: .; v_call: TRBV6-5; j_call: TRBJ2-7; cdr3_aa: CASSSPDKSYEQYF; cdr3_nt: TGTGCCAGCAGTTCTCCGGACAAGAGTTACGAGCAGTACTTC
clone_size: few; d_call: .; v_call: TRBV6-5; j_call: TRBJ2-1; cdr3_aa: CASSYNSRNEQFF; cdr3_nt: TGTGCCAGCAGTTACAACAGCAGGAATGAGCAGTTCTTC
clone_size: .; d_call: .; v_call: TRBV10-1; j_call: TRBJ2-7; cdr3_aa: CASSEPTDYEQYF; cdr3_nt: TGCGCCAGCAGTGAGCCGACAGACTACGAGCAGTACTTC
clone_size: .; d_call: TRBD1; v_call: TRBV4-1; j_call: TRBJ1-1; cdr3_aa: CASRRTGFDTEAFF; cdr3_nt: TGCGCCAGCAGACGGACAGGGTTCGACACTGAAGCTTTCTTT
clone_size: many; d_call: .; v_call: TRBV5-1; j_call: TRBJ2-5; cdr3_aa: CASSLGSRTSQETQYF; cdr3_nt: TGCGCCAGCAGCTTGGGGTCAAGGACATCCCAAGAGACCCAGTACTTC
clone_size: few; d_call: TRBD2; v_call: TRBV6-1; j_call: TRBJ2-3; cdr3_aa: CASSEAISGGAETDTQYF; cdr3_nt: TGTGCCAGCAGTGAAGCGATTAGCGGGGGGGCCGAAACAGATACGCAGTATTTT
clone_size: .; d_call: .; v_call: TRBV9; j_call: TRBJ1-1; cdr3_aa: CASSVGNTNTEAFF; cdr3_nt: TGTGCCAGCAGCGTAGGGAACACGAACACTGAAGCTTTCTTT
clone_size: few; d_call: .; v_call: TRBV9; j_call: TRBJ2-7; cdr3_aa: CASSVASTDPESYEQYF; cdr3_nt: TGTGCCAGCAGCGTAGCCTCCACAGACCCCGAATCCTACGAGCAGTACTTC
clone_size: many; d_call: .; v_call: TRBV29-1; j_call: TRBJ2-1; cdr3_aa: CAGAGLTYNEQFF; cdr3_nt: TGCGCCGGGGCGGGCCTCACCTACAATGAGCAGTTCTTC
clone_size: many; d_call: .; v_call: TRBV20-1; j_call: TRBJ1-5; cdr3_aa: CSAQDPGYQPQHF; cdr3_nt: TGCAGTGCTCAAGACCCGGGTTATCAGCCCCAGCATTTT
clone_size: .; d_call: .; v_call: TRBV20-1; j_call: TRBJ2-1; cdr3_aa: CSASSISFGVNEQFF; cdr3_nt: TGCAGTGCTAGCAGCATAAGCTTTGGGGTGAATGAGCAGTTCTTC
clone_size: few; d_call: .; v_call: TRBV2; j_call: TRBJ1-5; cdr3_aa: CASSTRGQNQPQHF; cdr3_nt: TGTGCCAGCAGTACCAGGGGACAAAATCAGCCCCAGCATTTT
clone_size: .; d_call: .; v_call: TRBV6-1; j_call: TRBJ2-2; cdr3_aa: CASKRNEANTGELFF; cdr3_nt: TGTGCCAGCAAACGCAACGAGGCGAACACCGGGGAGCTGTTTTTT
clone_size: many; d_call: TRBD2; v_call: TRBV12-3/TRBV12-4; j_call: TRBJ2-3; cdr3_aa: CASTQGLDSGNTQYF; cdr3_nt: TGTGCCAGCACGCAGGGATTAGATAGCGGGAATACGCAGTATTTT
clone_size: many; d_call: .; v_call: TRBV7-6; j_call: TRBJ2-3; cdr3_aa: CASSLADLTGEAADTQYF; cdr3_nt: TGTGCCAGCAGCTTAGCGGATCTAACAGGCGAGGCTGCAGATACGCAGTATTTT
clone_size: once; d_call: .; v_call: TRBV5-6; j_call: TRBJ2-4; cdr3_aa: CASSPGLLAKNIQYF; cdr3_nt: TGTGCCAGCAGCCCGGGGCTCCTAGCCAAAAACATTCAGTACTTC
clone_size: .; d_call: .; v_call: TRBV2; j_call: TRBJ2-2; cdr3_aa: CASSGRDTNTGELFF; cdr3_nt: TGTGCCAGCAGCGGTCGGGACACTAACACCGGGGAGCTGTTTTTT
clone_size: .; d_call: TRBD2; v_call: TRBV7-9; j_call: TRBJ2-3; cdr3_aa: CASSSSGTSGGTDTQYF; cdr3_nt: TGTGCCAGCAGCTCCTCCGGGACTAGCGGGGGGACAGATACGCAGTATTTT
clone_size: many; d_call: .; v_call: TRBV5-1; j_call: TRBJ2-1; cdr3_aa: CASSLDSPVGNEQFF; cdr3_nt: TGCGCCAGCAGCTTGGATTCTCCTGTGGGTAATGAGCAGTTCTTC
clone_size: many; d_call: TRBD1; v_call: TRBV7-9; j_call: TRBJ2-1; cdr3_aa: CASSLRDRAINEQFF; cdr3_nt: TGTGCCAGCAGCCTCCGGGACAGGGCTATCAATGAGCAGTTCTTC
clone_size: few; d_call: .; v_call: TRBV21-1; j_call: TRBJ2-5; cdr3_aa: CASSKEEGAGKETQYF; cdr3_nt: TGTGCCAGCAGCAAAGAGGAGGGAGCGGGGAAAGAGACCCAGTACTTC
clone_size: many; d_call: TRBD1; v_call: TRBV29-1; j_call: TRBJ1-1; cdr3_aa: CSVTRTGSATEAFF; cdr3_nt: TGCAGCGTTACCCGGACAGGGTCAGCCACTGAAGCTTTCTTT
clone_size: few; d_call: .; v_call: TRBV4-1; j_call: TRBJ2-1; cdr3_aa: CASSQDQGGNEQFF; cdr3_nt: TGCGCCAGCAGCCAGGACCAGGGGGGGAATGAGCAGTTCTTC